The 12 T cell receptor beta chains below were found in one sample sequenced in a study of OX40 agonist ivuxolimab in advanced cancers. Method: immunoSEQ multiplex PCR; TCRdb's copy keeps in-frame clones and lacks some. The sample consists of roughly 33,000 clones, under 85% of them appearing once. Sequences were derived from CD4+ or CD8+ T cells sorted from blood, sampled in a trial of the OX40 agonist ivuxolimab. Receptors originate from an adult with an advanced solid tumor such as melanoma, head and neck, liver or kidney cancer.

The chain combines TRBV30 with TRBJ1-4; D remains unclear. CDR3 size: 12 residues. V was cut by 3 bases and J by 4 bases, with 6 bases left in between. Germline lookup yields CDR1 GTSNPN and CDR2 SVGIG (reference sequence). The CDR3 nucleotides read TGTGCCTGGAGCGTCCATAATGAAAAACTGTTTTTT. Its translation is CAWSVHNEKLFF.

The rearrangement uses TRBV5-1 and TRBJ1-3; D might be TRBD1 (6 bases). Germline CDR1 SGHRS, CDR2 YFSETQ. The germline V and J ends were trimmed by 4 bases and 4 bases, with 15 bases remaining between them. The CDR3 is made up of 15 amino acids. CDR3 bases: TGCGCCAGCAGCCCCCAACAGGGAGCGGGAAACACCATATATTTT. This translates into CASSPQQGAGNTIYF.

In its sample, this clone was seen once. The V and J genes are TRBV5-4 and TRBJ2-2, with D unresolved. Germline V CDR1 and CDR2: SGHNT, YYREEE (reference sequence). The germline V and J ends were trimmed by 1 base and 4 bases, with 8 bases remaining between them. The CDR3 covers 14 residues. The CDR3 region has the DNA TGTGCCAGCAGCTTGAGGTCGGCCACCGGGGAGCTGTTTTTT. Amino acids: CASSLRSATGELFF.

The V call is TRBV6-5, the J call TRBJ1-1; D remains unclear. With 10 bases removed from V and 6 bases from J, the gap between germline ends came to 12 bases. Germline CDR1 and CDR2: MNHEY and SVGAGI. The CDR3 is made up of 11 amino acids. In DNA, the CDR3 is TGTGCCACCAAAAGGATGTCTGAAGCTTTCTTT. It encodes CATKRMSEAFF.

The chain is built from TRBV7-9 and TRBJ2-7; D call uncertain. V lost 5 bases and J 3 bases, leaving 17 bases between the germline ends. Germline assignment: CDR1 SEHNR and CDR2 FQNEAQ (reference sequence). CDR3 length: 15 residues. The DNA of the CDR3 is TGTGCCAGCAGCAGAGTTTTGAGTGGGGACTACGAGCAGTACTTC. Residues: CASSRVLSGDYEQYF.

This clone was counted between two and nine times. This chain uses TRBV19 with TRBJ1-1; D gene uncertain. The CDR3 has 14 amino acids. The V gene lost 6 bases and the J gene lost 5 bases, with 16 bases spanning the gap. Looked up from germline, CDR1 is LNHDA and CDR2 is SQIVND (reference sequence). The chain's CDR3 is CASRAQSFGTEAFF. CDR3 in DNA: TGTGCCAGTAGGGCACAGAGCTTCGGGACTGAAGCTTTCTTT.

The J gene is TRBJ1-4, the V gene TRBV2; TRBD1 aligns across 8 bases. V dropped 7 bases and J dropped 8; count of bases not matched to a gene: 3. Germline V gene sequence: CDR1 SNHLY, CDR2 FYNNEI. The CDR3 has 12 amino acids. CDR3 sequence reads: CASTTGDEKLFF. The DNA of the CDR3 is TGTGCCAGCACGACAGGGGACGAAAAACTGTTTTTT.

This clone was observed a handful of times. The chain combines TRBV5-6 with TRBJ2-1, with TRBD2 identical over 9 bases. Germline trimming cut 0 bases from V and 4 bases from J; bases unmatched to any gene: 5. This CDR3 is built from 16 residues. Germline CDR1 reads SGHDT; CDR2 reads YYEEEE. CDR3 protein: CASSLERGEVYNEQFF. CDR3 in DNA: TGTGCCAGCAGCTTGGAGCGGGGGGAGGTTTACAATGAGCAGTTCTTC.

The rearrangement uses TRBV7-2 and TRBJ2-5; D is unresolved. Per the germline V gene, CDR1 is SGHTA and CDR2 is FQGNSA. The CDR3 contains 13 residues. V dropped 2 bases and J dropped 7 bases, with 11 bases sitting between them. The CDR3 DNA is TGTGCCAGCAGCTTAAGCCCCACGGGGACCCAGTACTTC. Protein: CASSLSPTGTQYF.

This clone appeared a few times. The CDR3 DNA sequence: TGTGCCAGCAGCAAACCCGCCGATTCACCCCTCCACTTT. As protein: CASSKPADSPLHF. The chain has TRBV21-1 and TRBJ1-6. TRBV21-1 is flagged as a pseudogene. CDR3 length equals 13 residues.

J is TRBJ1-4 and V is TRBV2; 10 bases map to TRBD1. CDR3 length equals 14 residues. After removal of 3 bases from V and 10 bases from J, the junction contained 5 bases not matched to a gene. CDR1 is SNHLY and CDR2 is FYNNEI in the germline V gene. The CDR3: CASSEGQGRVKLFF. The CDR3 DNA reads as TGTGCCAGCAGTGAGGGACAGGGGAGGGTAAAACTGTTTTTT.

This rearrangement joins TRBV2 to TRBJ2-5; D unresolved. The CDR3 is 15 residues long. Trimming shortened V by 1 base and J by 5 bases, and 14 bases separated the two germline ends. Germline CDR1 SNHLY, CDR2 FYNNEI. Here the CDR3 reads CASSEVRPAQETQYF. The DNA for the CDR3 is TGTGCCAGCAGTGAAGTCAGGCCGGCTCAGGAGACCCAGTACTTC.